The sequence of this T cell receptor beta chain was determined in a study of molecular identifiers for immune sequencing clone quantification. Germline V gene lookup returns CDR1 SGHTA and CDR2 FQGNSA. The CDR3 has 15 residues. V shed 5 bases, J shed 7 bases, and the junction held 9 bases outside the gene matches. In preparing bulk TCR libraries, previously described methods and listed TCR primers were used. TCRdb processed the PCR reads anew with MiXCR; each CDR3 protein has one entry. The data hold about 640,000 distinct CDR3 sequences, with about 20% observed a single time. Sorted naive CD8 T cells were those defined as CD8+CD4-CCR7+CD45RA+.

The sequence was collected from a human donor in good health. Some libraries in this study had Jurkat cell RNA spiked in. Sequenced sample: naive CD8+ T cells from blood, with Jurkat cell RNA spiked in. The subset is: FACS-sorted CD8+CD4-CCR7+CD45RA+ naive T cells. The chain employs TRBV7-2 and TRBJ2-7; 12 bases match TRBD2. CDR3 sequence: CASSHASGGAGEQYF. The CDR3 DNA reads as TGTGCCAGCAGCCACGCTAGCGGGGGGGCGGGGGAGCAGTACTTC.